The 25 T cell receptor beta chains listed next were all sequenced from one sample in a study of T-cell memory formation after mild COVID-19. TCRdb reanalysed the 5' RACE reads using MiXCR and keeps one entry per CDR3 protein. The sample has approximately 180,000 distinct CDR3 sequences; about a sixth are singletons. Sample: PBMCs or a T cell subset sorted from them (not recorded which). These receptors all come from an adult woman who had mild COVID-19 (a few samples of this study predate the infection). Cell type and time point are not known.

Only a few counts were recorded for this clonotype. The chain is built from TRBV6-2 or TRBV6-3 and TRBJ2-7; D uncertain. Between the trimmed V and J ends, which lost 8 bases and 7 bases, there was a span of 9 bases. CDR3 size: 10 residues. CDR1 and CDR2 from the germline V gene are MNHEY and SVGEGT. CDR3 sequence (DNA): TGTGCCAGCGGGTATCGAGAGCAGTACTTC. It specifies CASGYREQYF.

A few counts support this clonotype. This chain joins TRBV7-2 and TRBJ2-1; D unresolved. CDR1 is SGHTA, CDR2 FQGNSA, per germline. V was shortened by 5 bases and J by 6 bases, with 8 bases between the two germline ends. The CDR3 runs to 12 residues. The CDR3 sequence: CASSRRGNEQFF. The CDR3 nucleotides are TGTGCCAGCAGCCGGCGAGGCAATGAGCAGTTCTTC.

There are a few counts of this clonotype. The gene calls are TRBV7-9 and TRBJ1-1; a weak D match, TRBD1 (6 bases). The germline V gene encodes CDR1 SEHNR and CDR2 FQNEAQ (reference sequence). The CDR3 has 15 residues. Trimming removed 5 bases at V and 5 bases at J, with 18 bases between. The CDR3 DNA sequence: TGTGCCAGCAGCACCGGGACACATATAGGGACTGAAGCTTTCTTT. Translation gives CASSTGTHIGTEAFF.

The rearrangement links TRBV24-1 to TRBJ1-2, with D perhaps TRBD1 (5 bases). Deletions cut 6 bases from V and 3 bases from J, with 10 bases between. CDR3 length equals 13 residues. The V gene's germline CDR1 is KGHDR and CDR2 SFDVKD. CDR3 in amino acids: CATSPGAHYGYTF. DNA of the CDR3: TGTGCCACCAGTCCCGGGGCCCACTATGGCTACACCTTC.

The V and J genes are TRBV2 and TRBJ2-1; 14 bases map to TRBD2. The CDR3 runs 14 residues. From germline, CDR1 is SNHLY and CDR2 FYNNEI. V lost 7 bases, J lost 9 bases, and 5 bases stayed unmatched. The CDR3 bases are TGTGCCAGCAAGGGGACTAGCGGGAGAGGTGAGCAGTTCTTC. Protein: CASKGTSGRGEQFF.

The V and J genes are TRBV7-2 and TRBJ2-2; D not certain. Germline V gene lookup returns CDR1 SGHTA and CDR2 FQGNSA. The CDR3 has 14 residues. Trimming took off 4 bases at V and 6 bases at J, with 12 bases between the two ends. The CDR3 sequence: CASSSRVGAGELFF. The CDR3 nucleotides read TGTGCCAGCAGCTCCCGGGTTGGGGCCGGGGAGCTGTTTTTT.

The chain is built from TRBV20-1 and TRBJ2-7; the D gene is possibly TRBD2 (6 bases). CDR3 length: 11 amino acids. Looked up from germline, CDR1 is DFQATT and CDR2 is SNEGSKA (reference sequence). V was pared by 3 bases and J by 6 bases, with 9 bases between. In DNA form, the CDR3 reads TGCAGTGCTAGCCGCGGGGCCGAGCAGTACTTC. It yields the protein CSASRGAEQYF.

The chain joins TRBV7-9 to TRBJ2-6; D may be TRBD1 (6 bases). Germline V gene data show CDR1 as SEHNR and CDR2 as FQNEAQ (reference sequence). Deletions cut 5 bases from V and 0 bases from J, with 11 bases between. The CDR3 is 16 residues long. CDR3 sequence (DNA): TGTGCCAGCAGCCCGTGGACAGTCTCTGGGGCCAACGTCCTGACTTTC. This translates into CASSPWTVSGANVLTF.

This clonotype was detected ten times or more. This chain joins TRBV5-1 and TRBJ2-1, with D perhaps being TRBD1 or TRBD2 (5 bases each). The CDR3 has 15 amino acids. Germline CDR1 SGHRS, CDR2 YFSETQ. Trimming took off 4 bases at V and 4 bases at J, with 15 bases between the two ends. The CDR3: CASSPAGTEYNEQFF. The DNA of the CDR3 is TGCGCCAGCAGCCCTGCCGGGACGGAATACAATGAGCAGTTCTTC.

This clonotype was recorded a few times. This rearrangement joins TRBV6-6 to TRBJ1-2; TRBD1 matches at 7 bases. J gave up 3 bases and V 0 bases, and 10 bases lay outside the gene matches. CDR1 is MNHNY and CDR2 is SVGAGI in the germline V gene (reference sequence). The CDR3 runs 17 residues. CDR3 region: CASSYSGRQGSDYGYTF. The CDR3 bases are TGTGCCAGCAGTTACTCGGGGAGACAGGGTTCGGACTATGGCTACACCTTC.

The chain couples TRBV30 to TRBJ1-2; D gene ambiguous. Between the trimmed V and J ends, which lost 3 bases and 4 bases, there was a span of 9 bases. There are 12 residues in the CDR3. Germline V gene data show CDR1 as GTSNPN and CDR2 as SVGIG (reference sequence). CDR3 nucleotide sequence: TGTGCCTGGAGAACGACGGCCTATGGCTACACCTTC. Protein: CAWRTTAYGYTF.

In this sample, this clonotype turned up a few times. The chain has TRBV7-9 and TRBJ2-7; no definite D call. Germline V gene data show CDR1 as SEHNR and CDR2 as FQNEAQ (reference sequence). The V and J ends lost 3 bases and 6 bases respectively, with 6 bases between them. The CDR3 loop spans 11 amino acids. The CDR3 DNA is TGTGCCAGCAGCTTTATTGGCGAGCAGTACTTC. Amino acids: CASSFIGEQYF.

This clonotype was recorded a few times. This chain uses TRBV19 with TRBJ2-5; 13 bases are a match to TRBD2. There are 15 residues in the CDR3. Germline assignment: CDR1 LNHDA and CDR2 SQIVND (reference sequence). V lost 7 bases, J lost 7 bases, and 9 bases stayed unmatched. The CDR3, as DNA: TGTGCCAGTAACTCAGGACTAGCGGGAGTAGGGACCCAGTACTTC. This translates into CASNSGLAGVGTQYF.

CDR3 sequence: CASSRMYARGTESEQFF. The CDR3 nucleotides read TGTGCCAGTAGTAGGATGTACGCACGGGGGACGGAGAGTGAGCAGTTCTTC. The chain recombines TRBV19 with TRBJ2-1; tentative D call: TRBD2 (6 bases). Trimming took 4 bases from V and 9 from J, leaving 25 bases between them. Germline V gives CDR1 LNHDA, CDR2 SQIVND (reference sequence). The length of the CDR3 is 17 residues.

This chain uses TRBV4-3 with TRBJ2-1; TRBD2 matches at 9 bases. Germline V gene sequence: CDR1 LGHNA, CDR2 YSLEER. V trimming: 2 bases; J trimming: 15 bases; junction bases outside the gene matches: 11. CDR3 length equals 14 residues. CDR3 region: CASSQFTSGPIGFF. Here the CDR3 DNA reads TGCGCCAGCAGCCAATTCACTAGCGGGCCTATCGGGTTCTTC.

The chain couples TRBV18 to TRBJ1-2, with TRBD1 identical over 7 bases. Germline assignment: CDR1 KGHSH and CDR2 LQKENI. V trimming: 3 bases; J trimming: 7 bases; junction bases outside the gene matches: 11. The CDR3 is 15 amino acids. The CDR3 protein is CASSPNEGQAGGYTF. The DNA of the CDR3 is TGTGCCAGCTCACCTAACGAAGGACAGGCGGGTGGCTACACCTTC.

The rearrangement links TRBV9 to TRBJ2-3, with 11 bases aligning to TRBD2. The CDR3 runs 17 residues. The germline V gene encodes CDR1 SGDLS and CDR2 YYNGEE. Trimming at V came to 0 bases and at J to 6 bases, leaving 9 bases not matched to a gene. CDR3 in amino acids: CASSVDSPSGRFDTQYF. For the CDR3, the DNA is TGTGCCAGCAGCGTAGATTCCCCTAGCGGGAGGTTCGATACGCAGTATTTT.

The chain joins TRBV3-1 to TRBJ2-1, with 13 bases fitting TRBD2. The V and J ends lost 3 bases and 8 bases, in that order; junction bases with no gene match: 4. The CDR3 sequence is 15 residues long. From germline, CDR1 is LGHDT and CDR2 YNNKEL (reference sequence). This CDR3 is CASSQGLAGLYEQFF. The CDR3 DNA reads as TGTGCCAGCAGCCAGGGACTAGCGGGATTGTATGAGCAGTTCTTC.

The chain has TRBV7-8 and TRBJ2-4; D call uncertain. The V gene lost 3 bases and the J gene lost 1 base, with 10 bases spanning the gap. This CDR3 comprises 15 residues. The germline V gene has CDR1 SGHVS and CDR2 FQNEAQ. The CDR3 bases are TGTGCCAGCAGCTTGACTTTGGGGGCCAAAAACATTCAGTACTTC. It specifies CASSLTLGAKNIQYF.

This clonotype has only a few counts. V gene TRBV4-2 combines with J gene TRBJ2-7; 11 positions match TRBD2. The CDR3 sequence is 16 residues long. In germline, CDR1 is LGHNA, CDR2 YNFKEQ. Unmatched junction bases numbered 9, after V lost 3 bases and J lost 5 bases. Here the CDR3 reads CASSHPTLAGANEQYF. CDR3 DNA: TGTGCCAGCAGCCACCCCACACTAGCGGGAGCAAACGAGCAGTACTTC.

V and J are TRBV15 and TRBJ2-7, with TRBD2 as a possible D gene (5 bases). The CDR3 totals 15 residues. Germline V gene lookup returns CDR1 LNHNV and CDR2 YYDKDF (reference sequence). Trimming removed 1 base from V and 0 bases from J, with 10 bases in between. CDR3 sequence: CATSRVAGSSYEQYF. The CDR3 DNA is TGTGCCACCAGCAGAGTAGCTGGGAGCTCCTACGAGCAGTACTTC.

The chain links TRBV4-3 to TRBJ2-2; D not resolved. CDR3 length: 15 amino acids. With 3 bases removed from V and 0 bases from J, the gap between germline ends came to 8 bases. From germline, CDR1 is LGHNA and CDR2 YSLEER. The CDR3 region has the DNA TGCGCCAGCAGCCAGGGTCTTCCGAACACCGGGGAGCTGTTTTTT. Residues: CASSQGLPNTGELFF.

This clonotype came up a few times. V is TRBV29-1 and J is TRBJ2-3; 7 bases map to TRBD2. CDR1 and CDR2 (germline): SQVTM, ANQGSEA. V was pared by 3 bases and J by 4 bases, with 7 bases of the junction left unmatched. This CDR3 contains 14 residues. In DNA form, the CDR3 reads TGCAGCGTTGACGGCGGGAGTAGTCCAGATACGCAGTATTTT. Translating it yields CSVDGGSSPDTQYF.

The chain is built from TRBV20-1 and TRBJ2-1; 9 bases line up with TRBD2. The CDR3 totals 16 residues. V lost 0 bases, J lost 4 bases, and 7 bases stayed unmatched. The germline CDR1 and CDR2 sequences are DFQATT and SNEGSKA (reference sequence). The DNA of the CDR3 is TGCAGTGCTAGAGATCCGGGCGGGAGGGCTTACAATGAGCAGTTCTTC. The encoded protein is CSARDPGGRAYNEQFF.

This rearrangement joins TRBV11-1 to TRBJ2-5; 11 bases align to TRBD2. Germline V lookup: CDR1 SGHAT, CDR2 FQDESV (reference sequence). Trimming took 3 bases from V and 1 from J; bases not matched to a gene: 7. The CDR3 spans 17 residues. CDR3 nucleotide sequence: TGTGCCAGCAGCTTCCCCGGACTAGCGGGTTTCCAAGAGACCCAGTACTTC. As protein: CASSFPGLAGFQETQYF.